This T cell receptor (beta chain) was captured in a study of PD-L1 blockade in urothelial cancer. Study summary: Prior regimens of chemotherapy numbered 0 to 3 per patient.

Measured with immunoSEQ multiplex PCR; TCRdb has only the in-frame clones, and not every one. The sample comprises some 50,000 clones, around 89% of which are singletons, and 3.5% to 5% rests with the top ten. The receptor was isolated from a man older than 75 with urothelial cancer. Here the sequenced sample was PBMCs, taken around atezolizumab (anti-PD-L1) treatment.

In DNA, the CDR3 is TGCGCCAGCAGCCCAAGCGGGAGCCCAATTTACGAGCAGTACTTC. Translating it yields CASSPSGSPIYEQYF. The chain couples TRBV5-1 to TRBJ2-7; 8 bases fit TRBD2. The V segment lost 4 bases and the J segment 4 bases; nucleotides outside the gene matches: 10. Germline assignment: CDR1 SGHRS and CDR2 YFSETQ. The CDR3 sequence is 15 residues long.